The clone carrying this T cell receptor beta chain has a single count. The CDR3 has 15 residues. Looked up from germline, CDR1 is MNHNS and CDR2 is SASEGT. V dropped 3 bases and J dropped 5 bases, with 16 bases sitting between them. This specimen comes from a study of blood T cell repertoires in COVID-19. The assay was immunoSEQ multiplex PCR, and TCRdb's table has in-frame clones only and misses some. In the table there are some 97,000 clones, about 90% of which are singletons. The sequenced sample consisted of peripheral blood. The chain recombines TRBV6-1 with TRBJ2-5; a possible D gene is TRBD1 (5 bases). The TCR originated in a man under 40 in a cohort sampled during active COVID-19. Here the CDR3 reads CASSDMAVSGETQYF. Written as DNA, the CDR3 is TGTGCCAGCAGTGATATGGCGGTGTCAGGGGAGACCCAGTACTTC.